These 7 T cell receptor beta chains originate from one sample sequenced in a study of shared clonotypes between healthy human individuals. Sequencing used immunoSEQ multiplex PCR; TCRdb keeps in-frame clones, though not all of them. The repertoire includes about 770,000 clones, 72% of them detected once, and approximately 1.7% sits in the top ten. Sequencing input: memory CD4+ T cells sorted from blood. Specified subset: CD45RA-negative fraction. The receptors stem from a woman under 40 in good health.

This clone came up a few times. This chain links TRBV7-2 with TRBJ2-2, with 8 bases that match TRBD2. This CDR3 is built from 14 residues. V dropped 6 bases and J dropped 1; count of bases not matched to a gene: 1. The V gene's germline CDR1 is SGHTA and CDR2 FQGNSA. The CDR3 is CASRLAVNTGELFF. In nucleotides, the CDR3 is TGTGCCAGCAGACTAGCGGTGAACACCGGGGAGCTGTTTTTT. Using reference TRBV7-2 and TRBJ2-2 for the parts outside the CDR3, the full variable domain is GAGVSQSPSNKVTEKGKDVELRCDPISGHTALYWYRQSLGQGLEFLIYFQGNSAPDKSGLPSDRFSAERTGGSVSTLTIQRTQQEDSAVYLCASRLAVNTGELFFGEGSRLTVL.

The chain has TRBV18 and TRBJ2-6; 8 bases line up with TRBD1. CDR1 KGHSH and CDR2 LQKENI come from the germline V gene. CDR3 size: 16 residues. J lost 4 bases, V lost 4 bases, and 6 bases had no gene match. CDR3 in DNA: TGTGCCAGCTCACGACAGGGGTATGGCGGGGCCAACGTCCTGACTTTC. This encodes CASSRQGYGGANVLTF.

In its sample, this clone was seen a few times. The chain joins TRBV5-1 to TRBJ2-2, with TRBD1 matching 8 bases. Germline lookup yields CDR1 SGHRS and CDR2 YFSETQ. V dropped 7 bases and J dropped 5; count of bases not matched to a gene: 10. This CDR3 has 15 residues. The chain's CDR3 is CASGPTGDRTGELFF. The CDR3 bases are TGCGCCAGCGGGCCGACAGGGGACCGGACCGGGGAGCTGTTTTTT. The full variable domain, rest sourced from reference TRBV5-1 and TRBJ2-2, is KAGVTQTPRYLIKTRGQQVTLSCSPISGHRSVSWYQQTPGQGLQFLFEYFSETQRNKGNFPGRFSGRQFSNSRSEMNVSTLELGDSALYLCASGPTGDRTGELFFGEGSRLTVL.

The genes are TRBV9 and TRBJ2-7, with 7 bases matching TRBD2. With V trimmed by 4 bases and J by 4 bases, 5 bases remained unmatched. This CDR3 is built from 13 residues. CDR1 and CDR2 (germline): SGDLS, YYNGEE. The CDR3 here is CASSLGSGYEQYF. CDR3 DNA sequence: TGTGCCAGCAGCCTTGGTAGCGGGTACGAGCAGTACTTC.

This chain links TRBV10-1 with TRBJ2-2; TRBD2 matches at 8 bases. Germline V lookup: CDR1 WNHNN, CDR2 SYGVQD (reference sequence). V lost 5 bases, J lost 1 base, and 3 bases stayed unmatched. This CDR3 is built from 15 residues. The CDR3 DNA sequence: TGCGCCAGCAGTAAGAGCGGGAGGAACACCGGGGAGCTGTTTTTT. Its protein product is CASSKSGRNTGELFF.

V is TRBV19 and J is TRBJ1-5; D gene ambiguous. The V gene lost 3 bases and the J gene lost 7 bases, with 7 bases spanning the gap. There are 12 residues in the CDR3. Per the germline V gene, CDR1 is LNHDA and CDR2 is SQIVND (reference sequence). The CDR3 DNA follows: TGTGCCAGTAGTATGCGGGGACAGCCCCAGCATTTT. Encoded protein: CASSMRGQPQHF.

In nucleotides, the CDR3 is TGTGCCAGCAGCAGTTATAGCGCGGCGAACACCGGGGAGCTGTTTTTT. It yields the protein CASSSYSAANTGELFF. The chain combines TRBV9 with TRBJ2-2, with D perhaps TRBD2 (5 bases). This CDR3 is 16 amino acids long. Trimming left V 4 bases short and J 0 bases short, with 13 bases between. Germline assignment: CDR1 SGDLS and CDR2 YYNGEE.